This TCR beta chain emerged from a study of early T cells in non-severe SARS-CoV-2 infection. Overall study: Investigators sequenced bulk RNA drawn from unsorted whole blood, and chains remained unpaired.

Unique molecular identifiers were attached to individual cDNA molecules. TCRdb re-called the 5' RACE reads through MiXCR, storing one row per CDR3 protein. The data contain around 23,000 distinct CDR3 sequences, around 5% of them singletons. There are many counts of this clonotype. No antigen is known for it. Broader study findings: VDJdb matching favored anti-spike CD8 responses, missing private and CD4 specificities.

V lost 6 bases to trimming and J lost 7 bases, with 10 bases between them. CDR3 length: 11 residues. Germline values: CDR1 DFQATT, CDR2 SNEGSKA (reference sequence). This receptor was identified in an adult who was a healthcare worker with PCR-confirmed SARS-CoV-2 infection or an uninfected control (not recorded which). The gene calls are TRBV20-1 and TRBJ2-4; D ambiguous. Material: whole blood. CDR3 loop: CSAAIGNIQYF. As DNA, the CDR3 is TGCAGTGCCGCGATCGGGAACATTCAGTACTTC.